The sequence of this TCR beta chain was determined in a study of metastatic and nonmetastatic thyroid tumors. Overall study context: Repertoires were compared across blood and tumor or nodule tissue from malignant and benign thyroid patients.

This clone showed up many times. MiXCR re-clonotyped the PCR reads for TCRdb. The table lists around 23,000 clones, about 26% of them singletons. All patients reached thyroid surgery having received no treatment beforehand. This CDR3 contains 13 residues. Germline-derived CDR1 and CDR2 are KGHSH and LQKENI. Trimming removed 6 bases from V and 10 bases from J; junction bases left unmatched: 9. The sequenced material came from blood. The TCR was taken from a male donor with papillary thyroid cancer or a benign thyroid nodule (not recorded which). Some clones in this sample may be carry-over from other donors' samples. V gene TRBV18 combines with J gene TRBJ2-1; 7 bases are shared with TRBD2. The CDR3 reads CASSSSGGREQFF. Here the CDR3 DNA reads TGTGCCAGCTCTTCCTCGGGGGGTAGGGAGCAGTTCTTC.